These T cell receptor beta chains were read from a single sample in a study of radiotherapy plus CTLA-4 blockade in lung cancer. The protocol was immunoSEQ multiplex PCR, while the TCRdb copy is restricted to in-frame clones and leaves out a portion. The sample lists 85,000 to 130,000 clones; under 90% were seen once. The sample in question was peripheral blood, obtained from a patient treated with radiotherapy plus ipilimumab. These receptors all stem from a human donor with non-small cell lung cancer that progressed on radiotherapy plus ipilimumab. Some clones in this sample may be carry-over from other donors' samples. Each CDR3 is given with its conserved first and last residue. D genes are given only for firm matches. Size tells how often a clone was seen (once, few, many) or the class of an expanded clone, and some rows leave it out.

v_call	cdr3_length	d_call	clone_size	j_call	cdr3_nt	cdr3_aa
TRBV4-2	16	-	-	TRBJ2-7	TGTGCCAGCAGCCAGGCGGGACAGCGGGGTGAGTTTGAGCAGTACTTC	CASSQAGQRGEFEQYF
TRBV7-9	13	-	-	TRBJ1-1	TGTGCCAGCAGCTCCTATCAGGGGACTGAAGCTTTCTTT	CASSSYQGTEAFF
TRBV6-5	13	TRBD1	-	TRBJ1-5	TGTGCCATCCGGACAGGGAGTAATCAGCCCCAGCATTTT	CAIRTGSNQPQHF
TRBV5-1	16	TRBD2	-	TRBJ2-7	TGCGCCAGCAGCTTAAACTACCGGGACTACGCCTACGAGCAGTACTTC	CASSLNYRDYAYEQYF
TRBV11-2	14	-	-	TRBJ2-1	TGTGCCAGCAGTAAACCCCCAGTTAACAATGAGCAGTTCTTC	CASSKPPVNNEQFF
TRBV19	14	-	-	TRBJ2-7	TGTGCCAGTAGTATGGACTCGAGTTACTACGAGCAGTACTTC	CASSMDSSYYEQYF
TRBV10-3	13	TRBD1	-	TRBJ1-1	TGTGCCATCCAGGCGCAGGGGGACACTGAAGCTTTCTTT	CAIQAQGDTEAFF
TRBV6-5	12	TRBD1	-	TRBJ2-2	TGTGCCAGCAGTAACAGGGGCGGGGAGCTGTTTTTT	CASSNRGGELFF
TRBV5-1	14	-	once	TRBJ1-2	TGCGCCAGCAGCGCCAGACAAGTCGGCGATGGCTACACCTTC	CASSARQVGDGYTF
TRBV29-1	15	-	-	TRBJ1-2	TGCAGCGTTGATCAGGGCAGCATTCTTAACTATGGCTACACCTTC	CSVDQGSILNYGYTF
TRBV5-6	14	-	-	TRBJ1-6	TGTGCCAGCAGCTTTGTCTCCTATAATTCACCCCTCCACTTT	CASSFVSYNSPLHF
TRBV18	13	-	-	TRBJ2-7	TGTGCCAGCTCACCACCGGGAACCTACGAGCAGTACTTC	CASSPPGTYEQYF
TRBV11-3	12	-	-	TRBJ2-3	TGTGCCAGCAGCTTAGGAGCAGATACGCAGTATTTT	CASSLGADTQYF
TRBV7-3	13	TRBD1	-	TRBJ1-2	TGTGCCAGCAGCCCCACGACAGGGGATGGCTACACCTTC	CASSPTTGDGYTF
TRBV14	16	-	-	TRBJ2-7	TGTGCCAGCAGCCAGGGGGTGGACAGCCACTCCTACGAGCAGTACTTC	CASSQGVDSHSYEQYF
TRBV7-8	16	TRBD1	-	TRBJ1-5	TGTGCCAGCAGCTTAGGGGGGACAGGGTTCAATCAGCCCCAGCATTTT	CASSLGGTGFNQPQHF
TRBV19	12	-	-	TRBJ1-1	TGTGCCAGTAGTATAGGGGCTCAGCGGGCTTTCTTT	CASSIGAQRAFF
TRBV7-2	17	TRBD2	-	TRBJ2-7	TGTGCCAGCAGCTCAGGAGGAGGGACTAGCGGGAGCTACGAGCAGTACTTC	CASSSGGGTSGSYEQYF
TRBV5-1	15	-	few	TRBJ2-6	TGCGCCAGCAGCTTAGGGATAGGTGGGGCCAACGTCCTGACTTTC	CASSLGIGGANVLTF
TRBV29-1	14	-	once	TRBJ2-2	TGCAGCGTTGCCCAGGGGTGGGACACCGGGGAGCTGTTTTTT	CSVAQGWDTGELFF
TRBV11-2	17	TRBD1	-	TRBJ2-3	TGTGCCAGCAGCTTAGGGGTGGGACAGTCAAGCACAGATACGCAGTATTTT	CASSLGVGQSSTDTQYF
TRBV7-2	14	-	-	TRBJ1-5	TGTGCCAGCAGCTTAGAAAGCAACAATCAGCCCCAGCATTTT	CASSLESNNQPQHF
TRBV5-6	13	-	-	TRBJ2-7	TGTGCCAGCAGCTCAGGACTGCGCTACGAGCAGTACTTC	CASSSGLRYEQYF
TRBV9	12	-	-	TRBJ2-5	TGTGCCAGCAGCGTAGACCAAGAGACCCAGTACTTC	CASSVDQETQYF
TRBV7-2	14	-	-	TRBJ1-2	TGTGCCAGCAGCCCACATTCGGACTTGCATGGCTACACCTTC	CASSPHSDLHGYTF
TRBV4-3	15	-	once	TRBJ2-5	TGCGCCAGCAGCCAAGACTGGACAGTAGAAGAGACCCAGTACTTC	CASSQDWTVEETQYF
TRBV12-5	17	TRBD1	-	TRBJ1-1	TGTGCTAGTGGTTTGGATGTCGGGACAGGGTGGAGGTCTGAAGCTTTCTTT	CASGLDVGTGWRSEAFF
TRBV6-1	13	-	-	TRBJ2-1	TGTGCCAGCAGTGAAAGTTTGTCATTAGAGCAGTTCTTC	CASSESLSLEQFF
TRBV11-2	13	-	-	TRBJ2-7	TGTGCCAGCAGCCTCCCCACCGGGGAGGAGCAGTACTTC	CASSLPTGEEQYF
TRBV4-1	16	TRBD2	-	TRBJ2-1	TGCGCCAGCAGCCACGTAACTAGCGGGGGGGCTAATGAGCAGTTCTTC	CASSHVTSGGANEQFF
TRBV19	15	-	-	TRBJ2-5	TGTGCCAGTAGTATAGATAAAGGGGCCGGAGGGACCCAGTACTTC	CASSIDKGAGGTQYF
TRBV5-1	13	-	-	TRBJ1-6	TGCGCCAGCAGCTCCGACGGGCTCGGACCCCTCCACTTT	CASSSDGLGPLHF
TRBV19	15	-	-	TRBJ1-4	TGTGCCAGTAGTATGAGGTTACTTTTTGGCGAAAAACTGTTTTTT	CASSMRLLFGEKLFF
TRBV30	15	-	-	TRBJ2-2	TGTGCCTCCAAATTCGGACTATCGAACACCGGGGAGCTGTTTTTT	CASKFGLSNTGELFF
TRBV6-4	15	-	-	TRBJ2-3	TGTGCCAGCAGTGACAGGGCGGGGAGCACAGATACGCAGTATTTT	CASSDRAGSTDTQYF
TRBV7-2	14	TRBD1	-	TRBJ1-1	TGTGCCAGCAGCTTAACTACAGGGGGCACTGAAGCTTTCTTT	CASSLTTGGTEAFF